This T cell receptor beta chain was observed in a study of vaccination and CD4 T cells after COVID-19. Whole-study context: Blood was drawn a median around 72 days post second dose, range 14 to 241. Overlapping spike peptides of SARS-CoV-2, HCoV-NL63, HCoV-OC43 and HCoV-229E stimulated the cells.

Regarding this clonotype: Its target is not known.

Specified treatment: roughly 11-day PBMC culture with coronavirus spike peptide pools or control peptides (ViraFEST assay). Trimming took off 2 bases at V and 7 bases at J, with 11 bases between the two ends. CDR1 and CDR2 (germline): MDHEN, SYDVKM. This CDR3 spans 14 amino acids. Cultured CD4+ T-cell DNA underwent Oncomine TCR Beta short-read sequencing. Cultured CD4+ T cells yielded the extracted genomic DNA. Via MiXCR, TCRdb re-called the PCR reads, giving one row per CDR3 protein. The sample yields about 20,000 distinct CDR3 sequences, 58% seen once. The chain employs TRBV28 and TRBJ1-4; possible D gene TRBD1, 6 bases. The source of this sequence is a human donor who had recovered from COVID-19. The sequencing used CD4+ T cells from blood, cultured in vitro, collected before SARS-CoV-2 vaccination. CDR3 nucleotide sequence: TGTGCCAGCAGTTTACCGGGGGGCAGTGAAAAACTGTTTTTT. Protein sequence: CASSLPGGSEKLFF.